The 24 T cell receptor beta chains listed next were all sequenced from one sample in a study of PD-1 blockade in classical Hodgkin lymphoma. Produced via immunoSEQ multiplex PCR; TCRdb's table is partial and in-frame only. Seen here are 90,000 to 140,000 clones, over 85% observed once, and the top ten hold around 17%. Time point noted: cycle 4 day 1 (C4D1), after five to seven weeks of nivolumab. Every patient relapsed after autologous stem cell transplantation, and brentuximab vedotin exposure varied. This specimen consisted of peripheral blood mononuclear cells (PBMCs), obtained before the fourth cycle of nivolumab. These receptor sequences come from a human donor with classical Hodgkin lymphoma.

The CDR3 region has the DNA TGTGCCAGCAGATCGCTTGGGGTGGGTTCCCAAGGTGAGCAGTTCTTC. The encoded protein is CASRSLGVGSQGEQFF. The chain joins TRBV5-6 to TRBJ2-1; D unclear. This CDR3 has 16 residues. Germline assignment: CDR1 SGHDT and CDR2 YYEEEE. V lost 5 bases and J lost 9, with 24 bases in between.

The rearrangement uses TRBV6-1 and TRBJ1-3; no firm D call. The length of the CDR3 is 16 residues. The germline V and J ends were trimmed by 2 bases and 3 bases, with 14 bases remaining between them. Looked up from germline, CDR1 is MNHNS and CDR2 is SASEGT. CDR3 nucleotide sequence: TGTGCCAGCAGTGAACAAGCGTACGGGGATGGAAACACCATATATTTT. This translates into CASSEQAYGDGNTIYF.

The chain joins TRBV5-1 to TRBJ2-1, with D possibly being TRBD1 (6 bases). From germline, CDR1 is SGHRS and CDR2 YFSETQ. The CDR3 covers 15 residues. The V and J ends lost 0 bases and 2 bases respectively, with 9 bases between them. CDR3 DNA: TGCGCCAGCAGCTTGGATGGACAGCCCTACAATGAGCAGTTCTTC. Amino acids: CASSLDGQPYNEQFF.

The J gene is TRBJ2-7, the V gene TRBV29-1; possible D gene TRBD1, 5 bases. Looked up from germline, CDR1 is SQVTM and CDR2 is ANQGSEA. The CDR3 is 14 residues long. V lost 5 bases and J 5 bases, leaving 19 bases between the germline ends. The chain's CDR3 is CSVKRQSDFNEQYF. In nucleotides, the CDR3 is TGCAGCGTTAAACGACAGTCCGATTTCAACGAGCAGTACTTC.

The sample holds a few counts of this clone. The rearrangement uses TRBV2 and TRBJ2-3; the match to TRBD1 covers 8 bases. The CDR3 consists of 21 residues. Germline CDR1 SNHLY, CDR2 FYNNEI. Losses at the gene ends were 8 bases for V and 2 bases for J; bases not matched to a gene: 27. The CDR3 DNA is TGTGCCAGCTCGGGGGAGCCGGGTCTGACAGGGGACCCATTTAACACAGATACGCAGTATTTT. Translated: CASSGEPGLTGDPFNTDTQYF.

The chain couples TRBV7-2 to TRBJ2-3, with 15 bases lining up with TRBD2. Germline CDR1 and CDR2: SGHTA and FQGNSA. V was clipped by 5 bases and J by 4 bases; unmatched bases: 4. The CDR3 length is 16 residues. Here the CDR3 DNA reads TGTGCCAGCAGCGAAGGGACTAGCGGGAGGTCAGATACGCAGTATTTT. Its translation is CASSEGTSGRSDTQYF. Complete variable domain (other parts from reference TRBV7-2 and TRBJ2-3): GAGVSQSPSNKVTEKGKDVELRCDPISGHTALYWYRQSLGQGLEFLIYFQGNSAPDKSGLPSDRFSAERTGGSVSTLTIQRTQQEDSAVYLCASSEGTSGRSDTQYFGPGTRLTVL.

V and J are TRBV18 and TRBJ2-7, with TRBD2 identical over 8 bases. Germline-derived CDR1 and CDR2 are KGHSH and LQKENI. The CDR3 length is 16 residues. Germline trimming cut 6 bases from V and 1 base from J; bases unmatched to any gene: 11. Here the CDR3 reads CASSPTTSGYSYEQYF. CDR3 DNA: TGTGCCAGCTCGCCAACAACTAGCGGCTATTCCTACGAGCAGTACTTC.

CDR3 loop: CASSTGLAGSYEQYF. The CDR3 DNA is TGTGCCAGTAGTACCGGACTAGCGGGGAGCTACGAGCAGTACTTC. The chain is built from TRBV19 and TRBJ2-7, with TRBD2 matching over 12 bases. Germline CDR1 LNHDA, CDR2 SQIVND (reference sequence). With V trimmed by 4 bases and J by 3 bases, 4 bases remained unmatched. The CDR3 extends over 15 amino acids.

The chain recombines TRBV28 with TRBJ2-7, with 8 bases matching TRBD1. This CDR3 spans 15 amino acids. Germline CDR1 reads MDHEN; CDR2 reads SYDVKM. Trimming took 5 bases from V and 4 from J; bases not matched to a gene: 10. CDR3 region: CASSPGQGEVYEQYF. The CDR3 nucleotides are TGTGCCAGCAGTCCCGGACAGGGCGAGGTGTACGAGCAGTACTTC.

This clone was seen once. The genes are TRBV19 and TRBJ2-2, with D uncertain. CDR1 and CDR2 (germline): LNHDA, SQIVND (reference sequence). The CDR3 runs to 14 residues. V was trimmed by 3 bases and J by 5 bases, leaving 10 bases between them. The CDR3 loop reads CASSMATLTGELFF. The CDR3 bases are TGTGCCAGTAGTATGGCGACCCTAACCGGGGAGCTGTTTTTT.

This chain links TRBV28 with TRBJ1-2; the match to TRBD1 covers 9 bases. CDR3 length equals 18 residues. V lost 3 bases and J lost 6; bases outside the gene matches: 17. Germline V lookup: CDR1 MDHEN, CDR2 SYDVKM. CDR3 protein: CASSFGPNFPGTGHGYTF. The CDR3 DNA reads as TGTGCCAGCAGTTTCGGCCCTAACTTTCCCGGGACAGGGCATGGCTACACCTTC.

There are a few counts of this clone. J is TRBJ1-5 and V is TRBV2; 7 bases align to TRBD1. V lost 4 bases and J lost 3; bases outside the gene matches: 3. The CDR3 extends over 14 amino acids. Germline V gives CDR1 SNHLY, CDR2 FYNNEI. DNA of the CDR3: TGTGCCAGCAGTGGACAGGGCGACAATCAGCCCCAGCATTTT. Translated, it gives CASSGQGDNQPQHF.

The chain employs TRBV5-1 and TRBJ2-1; no reliable D call. The V end was cut by 0 bases, the J end by 5 bases, with 6 bases between. CDR1 and CDR2 (germline): SGHRS, YFSETQ. The CDR3 spans 13 residues. The CDR3 loop is CASSLVQNNEQFF. The DNA of the CDR3 is TGCGCCAGCAGCTTGGTACAGAACAATGAGCAGTTCTTC.

About this clone: One end of the junction varies from germline; a read error may be responsible. V gene TRBV2 combines with J gene TRBJ2-1; 11 bases agree with TRBD2. This CDR3 has 17 amino acids. The germline V gene encodes CDR1 SNHLY and CDR2 FYNNEI. The CDR3 spells CASSEGLAGNSYNEQFF. The CDR3 nucleotides read TGTGCCAGCAGCGAAGGACTAGCGGGTAACTCCTACAATGAGCAGTTCTTC.

This chain links TRBV5-1 with TRBJ2-1, with 8 bases aligning to TRBD2. The trim removed 1 base at V and 0 bases at J, leaving 3 bases unmatched. Per the germline V gene, CDR1 is SGHRS and CDR2 is YFSETQ. The CDR3 covers 16 residues. This CDR3 is CASSLTSGSSYNEQFF. DNA of the CDR3: TGCGCCAGCAGCTTGACTAGCGGAAGCTCCTACAATGAGCAGTTCTTC.

This chain uses TRBV29-1 with TRBJ2-3; D call uncertain. With 4 bases removed from V and 6 bases from J, the gap between germline ends came to 23 bases. Per germline, CDR1 SQVTM and CDR2 ANQGSEA. The CDR3 is 16 amino acids. CDR3 in amino acids: CSVAPLAASGSDTQYF. The CDR3 nucleotides are TGCAGCGTTGCCCCCTTGGCGGCCTCTGGTAGTGATACGCAGTATTTT.

The chain employs TRBV5-1 and TRBJ2-2; 8 bases are shared with TRBD2. The ends lost 2 bases at V and 4 bases at J; junction bases unmatched: 7. The CDR3 is 16 amino acids. Germline V lookup: CDR1 SGHRS, CDR2 YFSETQ. The CDR3 sequence is CASSFNGGRSTGELFF. CDR3 nucleotide sequence: TGCGCCAGCAGCTTTAATGGCGGGAGGAGCACCGGGGAGCTGTTTTTT.

V is TRBV5-4 and J is TRBJ2-2; 12 positions match TRBD2. Germline trimming cut 4 bases from V and 4 bases from J; bases unmatched to any gene: 8. This CDR3 is 17 amino acids long. The germline CDR1 and CDR2 sequences are SGHNT and YYREEE (reference sequence). CDR3 loop: CASSILAGGLATGELFF. The CDR3 region has the DNA TGTGCCAGCAGCATTCTAGCGGGAGGGCTCGCCACCGGGGAGCTGTTTTTT. The full variable domain, in which reference TRBV5-4 and TRBJ2-2 provide the parts outside the CDR3, is ETGVTQSPTHLIKTRGQQVTLRCSSQSGHNTVSWYQQALGQGPQFIFQYYREEENGRGNFPPRFSGLQFPNYSSELNVNALELDDSALYLCASSILAGGLATGELFFGEGSRLTVL.

The chain couples TRBV18 to TRBJ1-1, with unresolved D. CDR1 is KGHSH, CDR2 LQKENI, per germline. Trimming took 3 bases from V and 6 from J, leaving 11 bases between them. CDR3 length: 13 residues. The CDR3 reads CASSPTSGSEAFF. In DNA, the CDR3 is TGTGCCAGCTCACCGACCTCAGGATCTGAAGCTTTCTTT. The whole variable domain, remainder taken from reference TRBV18 and TRBJ1-1, is NAGVMQNPRHLVRRRGQEARLRCSPMKGHSHVYWYRQLPEEGLKFMVYLQKENIIDESGMPKERFSAEFPKEGPSILRIQQVVRGDSAAYFCASSPTSGSEAFFGQGTRLTVV.

This clone was observed a handful of times. V gene TRBV21-1 combines with J gene TRBJ2-1; the table's D call of TRBD2 was not tested on the DNA. TRBV21-1 is flagged as a pseudogene. This CDR3 is built from 19 residues. The CDR3 sequence: CASSKWWASGRMPYNEQFF. The CDR3 DNA sequence: TGTGCCAGCAGCAAATGGTGGGCTAGCGGGAGGATGCCCTACAATGAGCAGTTCTTC.

The V call is TRBV6-5, the J call TRBJ2-5; 7 nucleotides align to TRBD2. CDR1 and CDR2 (germline): MNHEY, SVGAGI. The V segment lost 2 bases and the J segment 4 bases; nucleotides outside the gene matches: 7. This CDR3 is 15 amino acids long. The CDR3 DNA follows: TGTGCCAGCAGTTACGGGGGGGGGAGAGGAGAGACCCAGTACTTC. It encodes CASSYGGGRGETQYF.

The DNA of the CDR3 is TGTGCCAGCAGCTTAACCAACAGGGGAGGTACTGAAGCTTTCTTT. Protein product: CASSLTNRGGTEAFF. The chain recombines TRBV7-9 with TRBJ1-1, with TRBD1 matching 7 bases. The CDR3 is 15 amino acids. From germline, CDR1 is SEHNR and CDR2 FQNEAQ (reference sequence). The V gene end was trimmed by 2 bases and the J gene end by 5 bases; junction bases not matched to a gene: 8.

A single count supports this clone. J is TRBJ2-7 and V is TRBV28, with 12 bases matching TRBD2. There are 15 residues in the CDR3. Trimming at V came to 3 bases and at J to 5 bases, leaving 5 bases not matched to a gene. From germline, CDR1 is MDHEN and CDR2 SYDVKM. The CDR3 nucleotides are TGTGCCAGCAGTTTTATGAGACTAGCGGGAGACGAGCAGTACTTC. Translation: CASSFMRLAGDEQYF.

The rearrangement uses TRBV13 and TRBJ2-7; D remains unclear. Trimming cost V 0 bases and J 5 bases, with 8 bases left between them. The CDR3 totals 13 residues. The germline V gene has CDR1 PRHDT and CDR2 FYEKMQ (reference sequence). The CDR3 nucleotides are TGTGCCAGCAGCTTAGGCCTGCTGAACGAGCAGTACTTC. Residues: CASSLGLLNEQYF.